The sample holds many counts of the clone carrying this T cell receptor (beta chain). The antigen is not known. V was pared by 3 bases and J by 5 bases, with 8 bases of the junction left unmatched. Germline V gene sequence: CDR1 SGHRS, CDR2 YFSETQ. CDR3 length equals 15 residues. The data derive from a study of CD8 T cells in ankylosing spondylitis. MiXCR, applied by TCRdb to the 5' RACE reads, yields one record per CDR3 protein. The top ten hold less than 35% of the sample, which has 24,000 or so distinct CDR3 sequences, 10% to 15% seen once. The study's findings and limits: Significant enrichment of disease-linked clones was reportedly seen in matched ankylosing spondylitis synovial fluid.

Material: blood. This sequence was found in a male donor with ankylosing spondylitis or in good health (not recorded which). This rearrangement joins TRBV5-1 to TRBJ2-1, with 7 bases matching TRBD1. This chain's CDR3 is CASSSIGTADNEQFF. The CDR3 DNA sequence: TGCGCCAGCAGCTCTATCGGGACAGCGGACAATGAGCAGTTCTTC.